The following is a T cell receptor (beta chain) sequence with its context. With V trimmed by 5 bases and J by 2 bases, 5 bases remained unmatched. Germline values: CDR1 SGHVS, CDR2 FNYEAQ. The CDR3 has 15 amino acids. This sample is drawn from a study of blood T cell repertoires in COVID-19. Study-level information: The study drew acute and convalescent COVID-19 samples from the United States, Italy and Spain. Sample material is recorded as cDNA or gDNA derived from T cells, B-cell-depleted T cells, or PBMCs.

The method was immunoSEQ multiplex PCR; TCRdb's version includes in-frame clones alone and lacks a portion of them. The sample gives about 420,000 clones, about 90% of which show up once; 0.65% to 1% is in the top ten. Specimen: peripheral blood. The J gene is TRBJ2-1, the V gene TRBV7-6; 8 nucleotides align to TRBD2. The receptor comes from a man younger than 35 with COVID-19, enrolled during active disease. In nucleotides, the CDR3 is TGTGCCAGCAGCCCCACAGCGGGAGCCTACAATGAGCAGTTCTTC. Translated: CASSPTAGAYNEQFF.